This TCR beta chain comes out of a study of glioma-infiltrating T cells. The wider study: Before surgery, glioma patients received dexamethasone for at most six days.

This clonotype came up many times. Its antigen remains unknown. Study-wide results and limits: Gliomas, especially low-grade, showed above-expected tissue-blood divergence; non-neoplastic patients showed below.

V lost 2 bases and J 0 bases, leaving 12 bases between the germline ends. The germline CDR1 and CDR2 sequences are MNHEY and SVGAGI. This CDR3 is 16 amino acids long. Amplification of TCR alpha and beta CDR3 regions from RNA used iRepertoire nested multiplex PCR. MiXCR, run by TCRdb on the multiplex PCR reads, gives a single entry per CDR3 protein. Here the sample spans about 410,000 distinct CDR3 sequences, roughly two fifths being singletons. The chain links TRBV6-5 to TRBJ2-3; TRBD1 might be the D (5 bases). The receptor comes from a human donor with low-grade glioma or glioblastoma, undergoing nonglioma brain surgery, or in good health (not recorded which). The sample was glioma tissue, nonneoplastic brain tissue, or PBMCs (not recorded which). The DNA of the CDR3 is TGTGCCAGCAGTTACCGTCGCAGGGCTAGCACAGATACGCAGTATTTT. It yields the protein CASSYRRRASTDTQYF.